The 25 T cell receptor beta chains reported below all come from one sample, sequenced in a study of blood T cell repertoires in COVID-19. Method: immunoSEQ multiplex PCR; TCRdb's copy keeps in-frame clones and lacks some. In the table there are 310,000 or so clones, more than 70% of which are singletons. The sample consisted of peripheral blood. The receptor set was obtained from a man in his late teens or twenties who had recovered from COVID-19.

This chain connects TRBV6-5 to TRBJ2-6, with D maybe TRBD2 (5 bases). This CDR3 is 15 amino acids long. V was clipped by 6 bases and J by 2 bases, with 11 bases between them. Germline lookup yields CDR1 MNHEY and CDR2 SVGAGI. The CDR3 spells CASRGKEAGANVLTF. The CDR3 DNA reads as TGTGCCAGCAGGGGGAAGGAGGCTGGGGCCAACGTCCTGACTTTC.

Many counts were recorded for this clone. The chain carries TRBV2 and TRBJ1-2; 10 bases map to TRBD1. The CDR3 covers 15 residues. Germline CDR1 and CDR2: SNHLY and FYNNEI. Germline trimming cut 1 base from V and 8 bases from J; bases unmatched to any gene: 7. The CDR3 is CASSEVGPTGGGYTF. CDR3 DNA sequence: TGTGCCAGCAGTGAAGTGGGCCCGACAGGGGGCGGCTACACCTTC.

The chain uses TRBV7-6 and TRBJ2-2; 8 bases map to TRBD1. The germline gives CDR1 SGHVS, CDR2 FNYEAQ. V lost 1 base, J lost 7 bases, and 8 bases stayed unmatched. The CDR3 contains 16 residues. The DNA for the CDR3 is TGTGCCAGCAGCTTAGATACAGGGGGATTGGACGGGGAGCTGTTTTTT. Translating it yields CASSLDTGGLDGELFF.

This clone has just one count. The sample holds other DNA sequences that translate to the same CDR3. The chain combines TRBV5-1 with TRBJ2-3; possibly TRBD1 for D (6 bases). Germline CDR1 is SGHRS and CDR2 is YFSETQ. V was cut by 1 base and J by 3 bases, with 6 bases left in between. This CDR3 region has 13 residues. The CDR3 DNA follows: TGCGCCAGCAGCTTGCAGGGGACAGATACGCAGTATTTT. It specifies CASSLQGTDTQYF.

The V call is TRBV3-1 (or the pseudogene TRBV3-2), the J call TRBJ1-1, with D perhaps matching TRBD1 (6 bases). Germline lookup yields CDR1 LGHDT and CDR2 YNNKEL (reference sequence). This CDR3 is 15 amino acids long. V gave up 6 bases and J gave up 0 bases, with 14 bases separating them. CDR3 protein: CASSNLGDMNTEAFF. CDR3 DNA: TGTGCCAGCAGTAACCTAGGGGACATGAACACTGAAGCTTTCTTT.

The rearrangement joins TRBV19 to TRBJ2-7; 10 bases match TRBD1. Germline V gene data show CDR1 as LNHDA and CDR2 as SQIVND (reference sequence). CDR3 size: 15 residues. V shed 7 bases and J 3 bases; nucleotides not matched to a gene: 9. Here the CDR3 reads CASTPGTGVIYEQYF. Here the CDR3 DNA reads TGTGCCAGTACCCCGGGGACAGGGGTGATCTACGAGCAGTACTTC.

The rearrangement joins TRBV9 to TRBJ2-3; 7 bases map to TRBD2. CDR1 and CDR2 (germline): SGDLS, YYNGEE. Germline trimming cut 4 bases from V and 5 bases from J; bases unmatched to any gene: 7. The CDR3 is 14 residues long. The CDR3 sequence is CASSFFWEGDTQYF. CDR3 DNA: TGTGCCAGCAGCTTTTTCTGGGAGGGAGATACGCAGTATTTT.

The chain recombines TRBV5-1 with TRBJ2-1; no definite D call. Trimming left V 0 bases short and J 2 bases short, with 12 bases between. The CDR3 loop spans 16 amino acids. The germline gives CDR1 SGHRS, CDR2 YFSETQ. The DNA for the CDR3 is TGCGCCAGCAGCTTGGGTATGCACAGTACCTACAATGAGCAGTTCTTC. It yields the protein CASSLGMHSTYNEQFF.

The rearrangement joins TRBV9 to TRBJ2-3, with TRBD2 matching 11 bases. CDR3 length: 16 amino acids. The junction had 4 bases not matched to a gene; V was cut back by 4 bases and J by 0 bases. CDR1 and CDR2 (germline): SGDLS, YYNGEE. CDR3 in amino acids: CASSLSGGASTDTQYF. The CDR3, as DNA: TGTGCCAGCAGCCTTAGCGGGGGGGCAAGCACAGATACGCAGTATTTT.

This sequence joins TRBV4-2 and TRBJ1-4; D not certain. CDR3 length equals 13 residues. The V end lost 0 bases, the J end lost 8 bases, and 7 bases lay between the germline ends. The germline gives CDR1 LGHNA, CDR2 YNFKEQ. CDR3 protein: CASSQDLREKLFF. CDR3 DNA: TGTGCCAGCAGCCAAGACCTCAGAGAAAAACTGTTTTTT.

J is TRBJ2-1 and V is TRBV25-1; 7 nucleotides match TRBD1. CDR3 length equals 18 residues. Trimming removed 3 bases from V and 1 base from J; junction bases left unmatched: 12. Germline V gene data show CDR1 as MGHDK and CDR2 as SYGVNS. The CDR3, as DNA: TGTGCCAGCAGTGACCCTGCCGGGACAGAGAATTCCTACAATGAGCAGTTCTTC. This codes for CASSDPAGTENSYNEQFF.

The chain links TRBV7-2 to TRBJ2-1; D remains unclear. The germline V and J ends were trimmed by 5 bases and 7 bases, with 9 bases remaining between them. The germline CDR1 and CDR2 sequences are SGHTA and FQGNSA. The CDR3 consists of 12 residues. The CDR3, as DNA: TGTGCCAGCAGCGCGCAGCGTAATGAGCAGTTCTTC. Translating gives CASSAQRNEQFF. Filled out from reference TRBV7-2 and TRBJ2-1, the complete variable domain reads GAGVSQSPSNKVTEKGKDVELRCDPISGHTALYWYRQSLGQGLEFLIYFQGNSAPDKSGLPSDRFSAERTGGSVSTLTIQRTQQEDSAVYLCASSAQRNEQFFGPGTRLTVL.

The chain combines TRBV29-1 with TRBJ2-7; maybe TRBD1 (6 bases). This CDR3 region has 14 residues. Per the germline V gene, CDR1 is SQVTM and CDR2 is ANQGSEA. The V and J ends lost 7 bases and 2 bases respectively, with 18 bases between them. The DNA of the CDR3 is TGCAGCGAAGCCGACAGGTTCTGCACCTACGAGCAGTACTTC. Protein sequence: CSEADRFCTYEQYF.

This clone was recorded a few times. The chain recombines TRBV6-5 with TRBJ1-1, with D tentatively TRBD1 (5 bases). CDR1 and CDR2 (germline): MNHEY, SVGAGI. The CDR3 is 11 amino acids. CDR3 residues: CAVAQGTEAFF. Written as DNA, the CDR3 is TGTGCAGTGGCCCAGGGCACTGAAGCTTTCTTT.

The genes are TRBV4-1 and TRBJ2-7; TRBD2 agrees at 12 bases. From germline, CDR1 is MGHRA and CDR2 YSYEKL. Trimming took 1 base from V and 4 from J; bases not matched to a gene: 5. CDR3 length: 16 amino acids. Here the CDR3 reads CASSQGGLAGVYEQYF. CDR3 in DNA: TGCGCCAGCAGCCAAGGGGGACTAGCGGGTGTTTACGAGCAGTACTTC.

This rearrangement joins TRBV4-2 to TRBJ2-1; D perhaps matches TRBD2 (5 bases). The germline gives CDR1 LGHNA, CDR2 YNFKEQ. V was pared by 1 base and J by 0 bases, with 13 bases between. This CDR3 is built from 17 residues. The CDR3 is CASSQGGVSPSYNEQFF. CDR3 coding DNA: TGTGCCAGCAGCCAAGGGGGAGTCTCTCCCTCCTACAATGAGCAGTTCTTC.

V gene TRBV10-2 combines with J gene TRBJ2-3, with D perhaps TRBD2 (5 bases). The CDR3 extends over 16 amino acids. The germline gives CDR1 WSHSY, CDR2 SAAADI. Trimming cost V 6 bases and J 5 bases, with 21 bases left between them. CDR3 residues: CASRDGLDDGGDTQYF. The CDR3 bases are TGCGCCAGCAGAGATGGACTGGATGATGGCGGAGATACGCAGTATTTT.

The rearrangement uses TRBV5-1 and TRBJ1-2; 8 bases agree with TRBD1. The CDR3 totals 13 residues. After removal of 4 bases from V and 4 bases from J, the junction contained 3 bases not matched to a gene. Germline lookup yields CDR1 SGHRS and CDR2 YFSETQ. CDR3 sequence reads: CASSGQGGYGYTF. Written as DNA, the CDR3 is TGCGCCAGCAGCGGACAGGGTGGCTATGGCTACACCTTC.

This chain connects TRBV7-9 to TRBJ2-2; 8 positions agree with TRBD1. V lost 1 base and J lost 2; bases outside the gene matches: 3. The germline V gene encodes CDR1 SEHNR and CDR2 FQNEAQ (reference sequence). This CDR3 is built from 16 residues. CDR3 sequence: CASSLGTGPNTGELFF. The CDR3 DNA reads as TGTGCCAGCAGCTTAGGGACAGGGCCTAACACCGGGGAGCTGTTTTTT.

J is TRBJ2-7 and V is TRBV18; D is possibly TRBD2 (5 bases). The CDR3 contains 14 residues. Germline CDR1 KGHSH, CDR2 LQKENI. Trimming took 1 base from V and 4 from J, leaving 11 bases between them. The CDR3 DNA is TGTGCCAGCTCACCACTAAGAGGGTCGTACGAGCAGTACTTC. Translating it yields CASSPLRGSYEQYF.

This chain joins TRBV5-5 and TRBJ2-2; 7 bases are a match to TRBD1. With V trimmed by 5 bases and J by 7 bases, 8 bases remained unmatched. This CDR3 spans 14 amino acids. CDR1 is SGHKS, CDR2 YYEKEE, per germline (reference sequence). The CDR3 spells CASSPGQLYGELFF. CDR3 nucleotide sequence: TGTGCCAGCAGTCCGGGACAGCTTTACGGGGAGCTGTTTTTT. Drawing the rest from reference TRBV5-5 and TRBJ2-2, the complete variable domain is DAGVTQSPTHLIKTRGQQVTLRCSPISGHKSVSWYQQVLGQGPQFIFQYYEKEERGRGNFPDRFSARQFPNYSSELNVNALLLGDSALYLCASSPGQLYGELFFGEGSRLTVL.

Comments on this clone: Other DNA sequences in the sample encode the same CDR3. DNA of the CDR3: TGTGCCAGCAGTTACTCAACAGGGAATGGCTACACCTTC. It specifies CASSYSTGNGYTF. This rearrangement joins TRBV6-5 to TRBJ1-2, with D possibly TRBD1 on 6 matching bases. CDR1 and CDR2 (germline): MNHEY, SVGAGI. The V and J ends lost 0 bases and 6 bases respectively, with 8 bases between them. This CDR3 has 13 amino acids.

CDR3 loop: CASRFQVYGYTF. The DNA of the CDR3 is TGTGCCAGCAGATTCCAGGTCTATGGCTACACCTTC. The V gene is TRBV2, the J gene TRBJ1-2; D is uncertain. The CDR3 loop spans 12 amino acids. V gave up 6 bases and J gave up 4 bases, with 9 bases separating them. Germline values: CDR1 SNHLY, CDR2 FYNNEI.

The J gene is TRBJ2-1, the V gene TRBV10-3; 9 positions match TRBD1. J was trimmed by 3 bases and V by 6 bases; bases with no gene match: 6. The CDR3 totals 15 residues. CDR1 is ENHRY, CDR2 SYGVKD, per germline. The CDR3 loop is CAISPGQGVYNEQFF. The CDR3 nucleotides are TGTGCCATCAGCCCGGGACAGGGAGTCTACAATGAGCAGTTCTTC.

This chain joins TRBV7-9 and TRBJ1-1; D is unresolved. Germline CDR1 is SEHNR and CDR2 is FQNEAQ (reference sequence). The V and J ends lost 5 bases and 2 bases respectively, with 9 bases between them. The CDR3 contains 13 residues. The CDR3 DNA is TGTGCCAGCAGCCCTGCGGGTAACACTGAAGCTTTCTTT. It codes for CASSPAGNTEAFF. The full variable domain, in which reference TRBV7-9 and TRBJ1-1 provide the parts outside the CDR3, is DTGVSQNPRHKITKRGQNVTFRCDPISEHNRLYWYRQTLGQGPEFLTYFQNEAQLEKSRLLSDRFSAERPKGSFSTLEIQRTEQGDSAMYLCASSPAGNTEAFFGQGTRLTVV.